The present TCR beta chain was sequenced within a study of blood T cell repertoires in COVID-19. Study-level information: In each case, the material was cDNA or gDNA derived from T cells, B-cell-depleted T cells, or PBMCs.

Using immunoSEQ multiplex PCR, the repertoire was profiled, and TCRdb retains in-frame clones only, with some absent. In the table there are approximately 200,000 clones, approximately 85% of which are singletons. Germline CDR1 is SGHNT and CDR2 is YENEEA. This CDR3 contains 15 residues. V lost 2 bases and J 5 bases, leaving 15 bases between the germline ends. The origin of this receptor is a human donor with active or convalescent COVID-19. The donor label of this sample is uncertain. V gene TRBV11-3 combines with J gene TRBJ1-2, with D possibly being TRBD1 (6 bases). The material sequenced was peripheral blood. In DNA, the CDR3 is TGTGCCAGCAGCTTACGGGGGGGCTCCGGGTATGGCTACACCTTC. This gives the protein CASSLRGGSGYGYTF.